One sample yielded the 9 T cell receptor beta chains listed below, sequenced in a study of cytomegalovirus exposure and HLA in healthy donors. PCR employed 60 Vbeta and 13 Jbeta primers. The protocol was immunoSEQ multiplex PCR, while the TCRdb copy is restricted to in-frame clones and leaves out a portion. The sample has roughly 110,000 clones, roughly four fifths seen once; the top ten hold approximately 1.5%. The material sequenced was PBMCs. The origin of the receptors is a man over 45 in good health and CMV-seronegative.

V is TRBV18 and J is TRBJ1-5, with no clear D. There are 14 residues in the CDR3. V lost 3 bases and J 4 bases, leaving 10 bases between the germline ends. The germline V gene has CDR1 KGHSH and CDR2 LQKENI. The CDR3 reads CASSPDGINQPQHF. In DNA form, the CDR3 reads TGTGCCAGCTCACCGGACGGGATTAATCAGCCCCAGCATTTT. The entire variable domain, with the rest obtained from reference TRBV18 and TRBJ1-5, is as follows: NAGVMQNPRHLVRRRGQEARLRCSPMKGHSHVYWYRQLPEEGLKFMVYLQKENIIDESGMPKERFSAEFPKEGPSILRIQQVVRGDSAAYFCASSPDGINQPQHFGDGTRLSIL.

This sequence joins TRBV2 and TRBJ1-5, with D uncertain. This CDR3 comprises 13 residues. Per germline, CDR1 SNHLY and CDR2 FYNNEI. V lost 7 bases to trimming and J lost 6 bases, with 13 bases between them. The CDR3 region is CASTMEEGQPQHF. CDR3 nucleotides: TGTGCCAGCACCATGGAGGAGGGTCAGCCCCAGCATTTT.

The chain has TRBV18 and TRBJ2-2; 9 bases map to TRBD1. This CDR3 has 16 amino acids. Trimming at V came to 0 bases and at J to 4 bases, leaving 3 bases not matched to a gene. Germline V lookup: CDR1 KGHSH, CDR2 LQKENI. CDR3 residues: CASSPPGDRVTGELFF. The CDR3 DNA is TGTGCCAGCTCACCACCGGGGGACAGGGTCACCGGGGAGCTGTTTTTT.

This chain connects TRBV5-1 to TRBJ2-1, with D hard to call. From germline, CDR1 is SGHRS and CDR2 YFSETQ. The V gene lost 1 base and the J gene lost 7 bases, with 18 bases spanning the gap. This CDR3 contains 16 residues. CDR3 in amino acids: CASSLTVGPVRNEQFF. The DNA of the CDR3 is TGCGCCAGCAGCTTGACGGTGGGCCCAGTACGTAATGAGCAGTTCTTC.

The J gene is TRBJ2-6, the V gene TRBV14; D not resolved. V lost 4 bases and J 1 base, leaving 8 bases between the germline ends. The CDR3 has 15 amino acids. CDR1 SGHDN and CDR2 FVKESK come from the germline V gene. The CDR3 reads CASSLTISGANVLTF. In nucleotides, the CDR3 is TGTGCCAGCAGCCTCACAATATCTGGGGCCAACGTCCTGACTTTC.

The rearrangement uses TRBV5-6 and TRBJ2-4, with TRBD1 identical over 8 bases. The junction had 11 bases not matched to a gene; V was cut back by 0 bases and J by 6 bases. Germline loops: CDR1 SGHDT, CDR2 YYEEEE. The CDR3 has 17 residues. CDR3 residues: CASSLGAPDRVANIQYF. CDR3 nucleotide sequence: TGTGCCAGCAGCTTGGGGGCCCCGGACAGGGTCGCAAACATTCAGTACTTC.

The chain uses TRBV7-9 and TRBJ2-7; weak D call: TRBD1 (6 bases). The CDR3 is 14 residues long. V was trimmed by 5 bases and J by 2 bases, leaving 13 bases between them. Germline V gene sequence: CDR1 SEHNR, CDR2 FQNEAQ (reference sequence). This chain's CDR3 is CASSHPGQAYEQYV. As DNA, the CDR3 is TGTGCCAGCAGCCACCCGGGACAAGCCTACGAGCAGTACGTC.

A single count supports this clone. The chain combines TRBV4-3 with TRBJ1-6, with D unclear. The V end was cut by 5 bases, the J end by 18 bases, with 20 bases between. This CDR3 has 13 residues. Germline V gives CDR1 LGHNA, CDR2 YSLEER. The CDR3 here is CASSSVPESQRHF. The CDR3 nucleotides are TGCGCCAGCAGCTCTGTTCCCGAGAGCCAGCGCCACTTT.

V usage is TRBV7-2 and J usage is TRBJ1-1, with D possibly being TRBD1 (5 bases). The CDR3 spans 15 residues. Germline-derived CDR1 and CDR2 are SGHTA and FQGNSA. Between the trimmed V and J ends, which lost 6 bases and 1 base, there was a span of 15 bases. CDR3 nucleotides: TGTGCCAGCAGTGCCCTCAGGGAGGGGAACACTGAAGCTTTCTTT. This codes for CASSALREGNTEAFF.